What follows are 17 T cell receptor beta chains derived from one specimen sequenced in a study of blood T cell repertoires in COVID-19. Some clones are missing from TCRdb's copy, which holds only in-frame ones; the method was immunoSEQ multiplex PCR. This table holds 70,000 to 95,000 clones, 88% found once. The sequencing sample was made of peripheral blood. The receptors here all came from an elderly woman with acute or convalescent COVID-19.

The chain joins TRBV6-2 or TRBV6-3 to TRBJ2-7; 10 bases map to TRBD2. Per germline, CDR1 MNHEY and CDR2 SVGEGT. This CDR3 contains 15 residues. With V trimmed by 4 bases and J by 3 bases, 6 bases remained unmatched. CDR3 residues: CASSSHVAGGYEQYF. DNA for the CDR3: TGTGCCAGCAGTTCCCATGTAGCGGGAGGCTACGAGCAGTACTTC.

This rearrangement joins TRBV5-4 to TRBJ2-3, with D maybe TRBD1 (6 bases). Trimming stripped 4 bases from V and 4 bases from J, with 16 bases between. CDR1 is SGHNT and CDR2 is YYREEE in the germline V gene (reference sequence). The CDR3 extends over 15 amino acids. CDR3 residues: CASSLDSKGSDTQYF. CDR3 coding DNA: TGTGCCAGCAGCCTGGACAGTAAGGGGTCAGATACGCAGTATTTT.

The chain combines TRBV12-3 or TRBV12-4 with TRBJ1-4, with 7 bases that match TRBD1. Unmatched junction bases numbered 8, after V lost 5 bases and J lost 11 bases. The CDR3 runs 13 residues. The CDR3 DNA follows: TGTGCCAGCAGTCTCCAGACAGGGATGAAACTGTTTTTT. Its translation: CASSLQTGMKLFF.

The chain is built from TRBV9 and TRBJ2-5; D is possibly TRBD2 (7 bases). Germline V gene sequence: CDR1 SGDLS, CDR2 YYNGEE. The V and J ends lost 6 bases and 5 bases respectively, with 20 bases between them. CDR3 length: 15 amino acids. The chain's CDR3 is CASTSGGQLRETQYF. In DNA form, the CDR3 reads TGTGCCAGCACGTCCGGGGGGCAACTCAGGGAGACCCAGTACTTC. Filled out from reference TRBV9 and TRBJ2-5, the complete variable domain reads DSGVTQTPKHLITATGQRVTLRCSPRSGDLSVYWYQQSLDQGLQFLIQYYNGEERAKGNILERFSAQQFPDLHSELNLSSLELGDSALYFCASTSGGQLRETQYFGPGTRLLVL.

The CDR3 region is CASSVRSGQGGGYTF. In nucleotides, the CDR3 is TGTGCCAGCAGCGTCCGAAGTGGACAGGGAGGGGGCTACACCTTC. This chain joins TRBV7-2 and TRBJ1-2, with TRBD1 matching over 8 bases. The CDR3 covers 15 residues. J gave up 8 bases and V 5 bases, and 13 bases lay outside the gene matches. CDR1 is SGHTA and CDR2 is FQGNSA in the germline V gene.

The rearrangement uses TRBV5-4 and TRBJ2-3; the D gene is possibly TRBD2 (6 bases). This CDR3 is built from 13 residues. Per germline, CDR1 SGHNT and CDR2 YYREEE (reference sequence). V dropped 6 bases and J dropped 2 bases, with 10 bases sitting between them. The CDR3 coding sequence is TGTGCCAGCATGACTAGTTACACAGATACGCAGTATTTT. It is translated as CASMTSYTDTQYF.

The genes are TRBV9 and TRBJ1-2; 8 bases are shared with TRBD1. The CDR3 has 15 amino acids. V was pared by 2 bases and J by 3 bases, with 6 bases of the junction left unmatched. The germline V gene encodes CDR1 SGDLS and CDR2 YYNGEE. The CDR3 here is CASSVEPGGYYGYTF. The CDR3 DNA sequence: TGTGCCAGCAGCGTTGAACCAGGGGGCTACTATGGCTACACCTTC.

This chain connects TRBV7-9 to TRBJ1-5, with 9 bases identical to TRBD1. J was trimmed by 0 bases and V by 3 bases; bases with no gene match: 12. The germline V gene has CDR1 SEHNR and CDR2 FQNEAQ (reference sequence). This CDR3 has 19 residues. CDR3 amino acids: CASSFIEGTGLYSNQPQHF. CDR3 DNA sequence: TGTGCCAGCAGCTTCATCGAAGGGACAGGGTTATATAGCAATCAGCCCCAGCATTTT.

The chain links TRBV9 to TRBJ1-2, with 9 bases matching TRBD1. Germline assignment: CDR1 SGDLS and CDR2 YYNGEE. The ends lost 3 bases at V and 6 bases at J; junction bases unmatched: 24. This CDR3 has 20 residues. DNA of the CDR3: TGTGCCAGCAGCGCCCTCCGACAGGGGGGCCGTAGTCGATCAGTCCATGGCTACACCTTC. Encoded protein: CASSALRQGGRSRSVHGYTF. Using reference TRBV9 and TRBJ1-2 for the parts outside the CDR3, the full variable domain is DSGVTQTPKHLITATGQRVTLRCSPRSGDLSVYWYQQSLDQGLQFLIQYYNGEERAKGNILERFSAQQFPDLHSELNLSSLELGDSALYFCASSALRQGGRSRSVHGYTFGSGTRLTVV.

J is TRBJ1-4 and V is TRBV7-6; 8 bases agree with TRBD1. Germline CDR1 is SGHVS and CDR2 is FNYEAQ. The CDR3 contains 15 residues. V shed 4 bases and J 8 bases; nucleotides not matched to a gene: 9. CDR3 protein: CASSSRQGMGEKLFF. DNA for the CDR3: TGTGCCAGCAGCTCTCGACAGGGGATGGGGGAAAAACTGTTTTTT.

V usage is TRBV5-1 and J usage is TRBJ1-3; 10 bases are shared with TRBD1. The CDR3 spans 18 residues. V shed 0 bases and J 4 bases; nucleotides not matched to a gene: 10. Germline CDR1 reads SGHRS; CDR2 reads YFSETQ. In DNA, the CDR3 is TGCGCCAGCAGCTTGGGAAGCCGGGACAGGGGCGTAGGAAACACCATATATTTT. Protein: CASSLGSRDRGVGNTIYF.

This chain uses TRBV5-1 with TRBJ2-1; no reliable D call. This CDR3 is 13 amino acids long. Trimming shortened V by 7 bases and J by 3 bases, and 11 bases separated the two germline ends. From germline, CDR1 is SGHRS and CDR2 YFSETQ. CDR3 sequence reads: CASRVADYNEQFF. The CDR3 nucleotides are TGCGCCAGCCGGGTAGCAGACTACAATGAGCAGTTCTTC.

This clone was recorded only once. This chain joins TRBV19 and TRBJ1-6; 10 nucleotides line up with TRBD1. Germline CDR1 LNHDA, CDR2 SQIVND (reference sequence). The CDR3 runs to 16 residues. J was trimmed by 10 bases and V by 6 bases; bases with no gene match: 12. CDR3 in amino acids: CASSLTGGGSGSPLHF. The CDR3 DNA follows: TGTGCCAGTAGCTTGACAGGGGGCGGCTCGGGCTCACCCCTCCACTTT.

J is TRBJ2-7 and V is TRBV6-5; D might be TRBD1 (5 bases). The germline gives CDR1 MNHEY, CDR2 SVGAGI. V lost 4 bases and J 3 bases, leaving 19 bases between the germline ends. The CDR3 runs to 16 residues. The CDR3 DNA reads as TGTGCCAGCAGTTCCCATGGGAAAGGGGTTAACTACGAGCAGTACTTC. Protein product: CASSSHGKGVNYEQYF.

This chain joins TRBV7-9 and TRBJ2-6; D remains unclear. The CDR3 is 16 residues long. V was cut by 4 bases and J by 4 bases, with 14 bases left in between. Germline lookup yields CDR1 SEHNR and CDR2 FQNEAQ (reference sequence). CDR3 DNA sequence: TGTGCCAGCAGCTCGAGAGGAGCGTGGGGGGCCAACGTCCTGACTTTC. As protein: CASSSRGAWGANVLTF.

The gene calls are TRBV6-5 and TRBJ2-7; 11 bases line up with TRBD1. This CDR3 region has 15 residues. Germline V CDR1 and CDR2: MNHEY, SVGAGI. The trim removed 7 bases at V and 6 bases at J, leaving 11 bases unmatched. The CDR3 bases are TGTGCCAGCAAACTTGGGACAGGGGGTGTGGGCGAGCAGTACTTC. It specifies CASKLGTGGVGEQYF.

This chain links TRBV21-1 with TRBJ1-5; the D call TRBD1 from the table was never checked on the DNA. TRBV21-1 is shown as a pseudogene. The CDR3 has 16 amino acids. The CDR3 sequence: CASSKGRTGSNQPQHF. Written as DNA, the CDR3 is TGTGCCAGCAGCAAAGGGCGGACAGGCTCTAATCAGCCCCAGCATTTT.